A selection of T cell receptor beta chains follows, all from one sample in a study of cytomegalovirus exposure and HLA in healthy donors. The method was immunoSEQ multiplex PCR; TCRdb's version includes in-frame clones alone and lacks a portion of them. The sample shows about 130,000 clones, about four fifths of them seen only once. What was sequenced was PBMCs. These receptors originate from a human donor in good health. The CDR3 runs from the conserved cysteine through the conserved F or W. D genes are given only for firm matches. A clone size is listed for some rows: how often the clone was seen (once, few, many), or a class if it is expanded.

TRBD2 | TRBJ2-3 | TRBV6-5 | - | CASSYVRGGRDTQYF | TGTGCCAGCAGTTATGTGCGGGGGGGCCGAGATACGCAGTATTTT
TRBD1 | TRBJ1-4 | TRBV6-6 | - | CASSWGQGQEKLFF | TGTGCCAGCAGTTGGGGACAGGGGCAAGAAAAACTGTTTTTT
- | TRBJ2-7 | TRBV2 | many | CASSEAVGSYEQYF | TGTGCCAGCAGTGAAGCTGTCGGCTCCTACGAGCAGTACTTC
TRBD1 | TRBJ1-1 | TRBV10-1 | once | CASSEGTDTEAFF | TGCGCCAGCAGTGAAGGGACAGACACTGAAGCTTTCTTT
TRBD2 | TRBJ2-5 | TRBV5-1 | - | CASSLSGGEETQYF | TGCGCCAGCAGCTTAAGCGGGGGGGAAGAGACCCAGTACTTC
TRBD1 | TRBJ1-5 | TRBV19 | - | CASRRDRGNNQPQHF | TGTGCCAGTAGGAGAGACAGGGGAAACAATCAGCCCCAGCATTTT
TRBD2 | TRBJ2-5 | TRBV7-6 | - | CASSSNSGEETQYF | TGTGCCAGCAGCTCAAATAGCGGGGAAGAGACCCAGTACTTC
- | TRBJ1-4 | TRBV18 | - | CASSLTPTGWEEKLFF | TGTGCCAGCTCCCTCACCCCGACAGGCTGGGAGGAAAAACTGTTTTTT
- | TRBJ2-7 | TRBV18 | - | CASWSTESYEQYF | TGTGCCAGCTGGTCGACAGAGTCCTACGAGCAGTACTTC
- | TRBJ2-5 | TRBV11-3 | - | CASSEGRPQETQYF | TGTGCCAGCAGCGAAGGGAGACCGCAAGAGACCCAGTACTTC
- | TRBJ1-2 | TRBV5-8 | - | CASSFVYGYTF | TGTGCCAGCAGCTTCGTTTATGGCTACACCTTC
- | TRBJ1-1 | TRBV10-2 | few | CASRYPGGGAFF | TGCGCCAGCAGGTACCCCGGTGGTGGAGCTTTCTTT
TRBD1 | TRBJ1-6 | TRBV27 | - | CASTGTGGFSPLHF | TGTGCCAGCACCGGGACAGGGGGCTTTTCACCCCTCCACTTT
- | TRBJ2-5 | TRBV2 | - | CASSDRGQKETQYF | TGTGCCAGCAGTGATCGTGGACAAAAAGAGACCCAGTACTTC
- | TRBJ2-1 | TRBV5-6 | - | CASSSMGRGNRLNEQFF | TGTGCCAGCAGCTCGATGGGAAGGGGGAATAGGCTCAATGAGCAGTTCTTC
TRBD1 | TRBJ2-7 | TRBV6-6 | once | CASSRTGGIYEQYF | TGTGCCAGCAGCCGGACAGGGGGCATCTACGAGCAGTACTTC
- | TRBJ1-5 | TRBV5-1 | - | CASSRGGVGPQHF | TGCGCCAGCAGCCGGGGGGGCGTGGGGCCCCAGCATTTT